This T cell receptor beta chain was observed in a study of cytomegalovirus exposure and HLA in healthy donors. Overall study findings and caveats: Other equally common chains were less clonally expanded than HLA-associated TCR beta chains, a later analysis showed. There were some public TCRs occurring in many donors, but most TCR sequences were rare. Among the sequence variants, a highly shared cluster was likely an artifact of sequencing.

13 Jbeta primers and 60 Vbeta primers were used for the PCR. Some clones are missing from TCRdb's copy, which holds only in-frame ones; the method was immunoSEQ multiplex PCR. The data hold about 98,000 clones, with approximately 79% observed a single time. Donors were nominally healthy when sampled, though unrecorded immune exposures were likely. This clone was observed a few times. What it binds is not known. This CDR3 has 15 amino acids. Per the germline V gene, CDR1 is SGHRS and CDR2 is YFSETQ. V shed 0 bases and J shed 3 bases, with 10 bases lying between them. V gene TRBV5-1 combines with J gene TRBJ2-4, with a possible D match to TRBD1 (5 bases). Sequencing input: PBMCs. This clonotype was sampled from a male donor in good health and CMV-seronegative. The CDR3, as DNA: TGCGCCAGCAGCTTGGACAGGACATACAAAAACATTCAGTACTTC. Translated, it gives CASSLDRTYKNIQYF.